These 25 T cell receptor beta chains share one sample of origin, sequenced in a study of T cell responses to AZD1222 COVID-19 vaccine. Using immunoSEQ multiplex PCR, the repertoire was profiled, and TCRdb retains in-frame clones only, with some absent. The sample lists roughly 110,000 clones, about 85% seen once, with around 4.9% in the top ten. This specimen consisted of peripheral blood, obtained 28 days after the second AZD1222 dose. Every receptor here comes from an adult who received the AZD1222 COVID-19 vaccine.

V usage is TRBV6-6 and J usage is TRBJ2-2, with D perhaps TRBD2 (5 bases). Germline CDR1 reads MNHNY; CDR2 reads SVGAGI (reference sequence). This CDR3 spans 13 amino acids. The V end lost 2 bases, the J end lost 7 bases, and 8 bases lay between the germline ends. Written as DNA, the CDR3 is TGTGCCAGCAGTTACACGGGGAGCGGGGAGCTGTTTTTT. Translated: CASSYTGSGELFF.

This clone ranks as medium-sized. V usage is TRBV7-9 and J usage is TRBJ2-7; 12 positions match TRBD2. The junction had 8 bases not matched to a gene; V was cut back by 5 bases and J by 0 bases. Germline V lookup: CDR1 SEHNR, CDR2 FQNEAQ (reference sequence). The CDR3 has 17 residues. The CDR3 sequence: CASSPTSGGSSSYEQYF. The CDR3 nucleotides read TGTGCCAGCAGCCCAACTAGCGGGGGGTCTAGCTCCTACGAGCAGTACTTC.

The chain combines TRBV7-9 with TRBJ2-2, with D unclear. The germline gives CDR1 SEHNR, CDR2 FQNEAQ (reference sequence). The V gene lost 8 bases and the J gene lost 1 base, with 2 bases spanning the gap. The CDR3 sequence is 11 residues long. The CDR3 DNA sequence: TGTGCCAGCGAGAACACCGGGGAGCTGTTTTTT. Protein product: CASENTGELFF.

This chain connects TRBV6-5 to TRBJ1-2; the match to TRBD1 covers 7 bases. J lost 0 bases, V lost 3 bases, and 4 bases had no gene match. The germline gives CDR1 MNHEY, CDR2 SVGAGI. CDR3 length: 15 amino acids. The CDR3 loop reads CASSYQGGTNYGYTF. The CDR3 DNA sequence: TGTGCCAGCAGTTATCAGGGGGGCACTAACTATGGCTACACCTTC.

The chain is built from TRBV7-9 and TRBJ2-7, with TRBD1 matching 9 bases. Germline V gene lookup returns CDR1 SEHNR and CDR2 FQNEAQ (reference sequence). V shed 5 bases and J 3 bases; nucleotides not matched to a gene: 8. This CDR3 region has 15 residues. In DNA, the CDR3 is TGTGCCAGCAGCAAACCGGGACAGGGATACTACGAGCAGTACTTC. Protein product: CASSKPGQGYYEQYF.

This clone showed up just once. The chain is built from TRBV11-3 and TRBJ2-2; D is ambiguous. Per the germline V gene, CDR1 is SGHNT and CDR2 is YENEEA. V was trimmed by 5 bases and J by 4 bases, leaving 11 bases between them. The CDR3 has 14 residues. The CDR3 coding sequence is TGTGCCAGCAGCCCAAATCGGGCCACCGGGGAGCTGTTTTTT. It encodes CASSPNRATGELFF.

This clone came up once. The V and J genes are TRBV7-9 and TRBJ1-1; no clear D. CDR3 length equals 12 residues. The germline CDR1 and CDR2 sequences are SEHNR and FQNEAQ (reference sequence). The germline V and J ends were trimmed by 3 bases and 5 bases, with 7 bases remaining between them. CDR3 in amino acids: CASSFSVTEAFF. CDR3 nucleotides: TGTGCCAGCAGCTTCAGCGTGACTGAAGCTTTCTTT.

This clone was seen just once. J is TRBJ2-1 and V is TRBV7-8; D call uncertain. The germline gives CDR1 SGHVS, CDR2 FQNEAQ. V lost 5 bases, J lost 7 bases, and 9 bases lay in between. The CDR3 consists of 12 residues. CDR3 bases: TGTGCCAGCAGCACCTTGCCGAATGAGCAGTTCTTC. Amino acid sequence: CASSTLPNEQFF.

The chain carries TRBV7-9 and TRBJ1-1; D unresolved. The CDR3 is made up of 13 amino acids. Looked up from germline, CDR1 is SEHNR and CDR2 is FQNEAQ (reference sequence). V shed 1 base and J shed 3 bases, with 6 bases lying between them. CDR3 in amino acids: CASSLVGDTEAFF. The DNA of the CDR3 is TGTGCCAGCAGCTTAGTGGGTGACACTGAAGCTTTCTTT.

CDR3 DNA: TGTGCCAGCACACAGCGGGGGGCGTACGAGCAGTACTTC. Encoded protein: CASTQRGAYEQYF. The chain recombines TRBV12-3 or TRBV12-4 with TRBJ2-7, with 9 bases matching TRBD2. J was trimmed by 4 bases and V by 7 bases; bases with no gene match: 5. The CDR3 is 13 amino acids.

The CDR3 region has the DNA TGTGCCAGCAGGGACAGGGGGAATGAAAAACTGTTTTTT. Translated, it gives CASRDRGNEKLFF. This rearrangement joins TRBV12-3 or TRBV12-4 to TRBJ1-4; 10 bases agree with TRBD1. There are 13 residues in the CDR3. V lost 6 bases to trimming and J lost 5 bases; unmatched junction nucleotides: 0.

Notes on this clone: Because the CDR3's place on the DNA is in doubt, the DNA is left out and the CDR3 is given as listed by TCRdb. The chain links TRBV28 to TRBJ1-2. Termini included, the CDR3 measures 17 amino acids. Germline-derived CDR1 and CDR2 are MDHEN and SYDVKM. CDR3 sequence reads: CASSSSGNRGANYGYTF.

The V call is TRBV7-2, the J call TRBJ2-1, with TRBD2 matching over 9 bases. The CDR3 runs to 15 residues. In germline, CDR1 is SGHTA, CDR2 FQGNSA. The V segment lost 0 bases and the J segment 4 bases; nucleotides outside the gene matches: 1. CDR3 sequence (DNA): TGTGCCAGCAGCTTAGCTAGCGGGGGATACAATGAGCAGTTCTTC. This translates into CASSLASGGYNEQFF.

The chain joins TRBV11-3 to TRBJ1-5; D is unresolved. In germline, CDR1 is SGHNT, CDR2 YENEEA. This CDR3 has 15 amino acids. Between the trimmed V and J ends, which lost 0 bases and 3 bases, there was a span of 9 bases. The CDR3 nucleotides read TGTGCCAGCAGCTTAGAAGGCTACAACAATCAGCCCCAGCATTTT. Its translation: CASSLEGYNNQPQHF. Variable domain in full (rest from reference TRBV11-3 and TRBJ1-5): EAGVVQSPRYKIIEKKQPVAFWCNPISGHNTLYWYLQNLGQGPELLIRYENEEAVDDSQLPKDRFSAERLKGVDSTLKIQPAELGDSAVYLCASSLEGYNNQPQHFGDGTRLSIL.

This chain links TRBV7-9 with TRBJ2-1, with a weak D call TRBD2 (5 bases). Germline V lookup: CDR1 SEHNR, CDR2 FQNEAQ (reference sequence). The germline V and J ends were trimmed by 0 bases and 4 bases, with 13 bases remaining between them. There are 16 residues in the CDR3. The CDR3 bases are TGTGCCAGCAGCTTAGCCTATGGAGGTCGGTACAATGAGCAGTTCTTC. This encodes CASSLAYGGRYNEQFF.

J is TRBJ2-2 and V is TRBV4-3; D is uncertain. The germline V gene encodes CDR1 LGHNA and CDR2 YSLEER. V was clipped by 1 base and J by 4 bases, with 4 bases between them. The CDR3 has 13 amino acids. The DNA for the CDR3 is TGCGCCAGCAGCCAAGGGGTCACCGGGGAGCTGTTTTTT. Encoded protein: CASSQGVTGELFF.

V and J are TRBV2 and TRBJ2-7, with 7 bases fitting TRBD1. Germline V gene sequence: CDR1 SNHLY, CDR2 FYNNEI. The junction had 8 bases not matched to a gene; V was cut back by 10 bases and J by 2 bases. CDR3 length equals 13 residues. The CDR3 sequence: CATRDSATYEQYF. The CDR3 bases are TGTGCCACCCGGGACAGTGCTACCTACGAGCAGTACTTC.

This chain joins TRBV7-9 and TRBJ2-2; 8 bases align to TRBD1. This CDR3 is built from 16 residues. Looked up from germline, CDR1 is SEHNR and CDR2 is FQNEAQ (reference sequence). With 6 bases clipped from V and 3 bases from J, the junction kept 9 bases outside the gene matches. CDR3 residues: CASSYDRGRDTGELFF. Written as DNA, the CDR3 is TGTGCCAGCAGTTATGACAGGGGACGGGACACCGGGGAGCTGTTTTTT.

This clone was detected a few times. This chain connects TRBV10-2 to TRBJ1-4; no clear D. The ends were cut back, 0 bases at V and 11 bases at J, with 10 bases in the middle. Germline CDR1 and CDR2: WSHSY and SAAADI. The CDR3 runs 13 residues. CDR3 DNA sequence: TGCGCCAGCAGTGAGTCCTGGCCCCCCAAACTGTTTTTT. Amino acid sequence: CASSESWPPKLFF.

This chain connects TRBV28 to TRBJ2-5; TRBD1 matches 11 bases. V dropped 10 bases and J dropped 7; count of bases not matched to a gene: 14. From germline, CDR1 is MDHEN and CDR2 SYDVKM. The CDR3 has 15 residues. CDR3 sequence: CATSPGTGGIGTQYF. The CDR3 nucleotides are TGTGCCACCTCCCCCGGGACAGGGGGTATAGGGACCCAGTACTTC.

The chain combines TRBV6-5 with TRBJ2-1; no reliable D call. V was pared by 5 bases and J by 3 bases, with 14 bases between. Germline values: CDR1 MNHEY, CDR2 SVGAGI. The CDR3 has 15 amino acids. The CDR3 DNA reads TGTGCCAGCAGTCCCCGGTCCCCCAGCTACAATGAGCAGTTCTTC. Its translation is CASSPRSPSYNEQFF.

The V call is TRBV7-3, the J call TRBJ1-3; 7 bases are shared with TRBD1. This CDR3 is 15 amino acids long. V dropped 4 bases and J dropped 0; count of bases not matched to a gene: 3. Germline CDR1 reads SGHTA; CDR2 reads FQGTGA. CDR3: CASSSGQFSGNTIYF. The CDR3, as DNA: TGTGCCAGCAGCTCGGGACAGTTCTCTGGAAACACCATATATTTT.

Here the CDR3 reads CASSQDGGAGGYTF. As DNA, the CDR3 is TGTGCCAGCAGCCAAGACGGGGGCGCGGGCGGCTACACCTTC. This chain connects TRBV14 to TRBJ1-2; a weak D match, TRBD1 (6 bases). Between the trimmed V and J ends, which lost 0 bases and 8 bases, there was a span of 13 bases. Germline values: CDR1 SGHDN, CDR2 FVKESK. The CDR3 sequence is 14 residues long.

The chain joins TRBV9 to TRBJ1-1; D may be TRBD1 (6 bases). The CDR3 sequence is 17 residues long. V was trimmed by 4 bases and J by 1 base, leaving 20 bases between them. Germline V lookup: CDR1 SGDLS, CDR2 YYNGEE. CDR3 sequence reads: CASSHQGMEMWNTEAFF. The CDR3 nucleotides read TGTGCCAGCAGCCACCAGGGGATGGAAATGTGGAACACTGAAGCTTTCTTT.

This chain uses TRBV7-9 with TRBJ1-3; D not certain. Germline CDR1 SEHNR, CDR2 FQNEAQ (reference sequence). V shed 1 base and J shed 2 bases, with 6 bases lying between them. The CDR3 is made up of 14 amino acids. The CDR3 region is CASSLEKTGNTIYF. As DNA, the CDR3 is TGTGCCAGCAGCTTAGAGAAGACTGGAAACACCATATATTTT.